This record looks at one TCR beta chain sequence and its context. This sample stems from a study of blood T cell repertoires in COVID-19. Across the whole study: The United States, Italy and Spain were the sources of the acute and convalescent COVID-19 samples.

Authors' analysis steps: Reference gene primer amplification in the assay estimated nucleated cell counts. Generated by immunoSEQ multiplex PCR, the TCRdb table keeps only in-frame clones and is missing some. V, J and clone size derive from that table, while D and trimming were established from the DNA sequence. The repertoire holds about 190,000 clones, with about 88% as singletons. Trimming removed 4 bases from V and 1 base from J; junction bases left unmatched: 2. The germline V gene encodes CDR1 SGHRS and CDR2 YFSETQ. CDR3 length equals 14 residues. V usage is TRBV5-1 and J usage is TRBJ2-3, with TRBD1 identical over 8 bases. The receptor was isolated from a woman aged 80 or older with acute or convalescent COVID-19. The material sequenced was peripheral blood. CDR3 sequence reads: CASSQGARTDTQYF. In nucleotides, the CDR3 is TGCGCCAGCAGCCAGGGGGCGCGCACAGATACGCAGTATTTT.